This TCR beta chain is drawn from a study of blood T cell repertoires in COVID-19. Study background: Acute and convalescent COVID-19 samples came from the United States, Italy and Spain.

Across fewer than 25 US areas, participants ranged in age from about 18 to 89 years. Participant reports of clinical history set cohort assignment. Profiling relied on immunoSEQ multiplex PCR, and the TCRdb table lists in-frame clones only, not all of them. Of fewer than 250,000 clones listed, roughly four fifths were seen once; the top ten hold about 3.6%. CDR1 and CDR2 (germline): SGHAT, FQDESV (reference sequence). CDR3 length: 13 amino acids. V shed 5 bases and J 8 bases; nucleotides not matched to a gene: 6. The origin of this receptor is a middle-aged woman who had been exposed to COVID-19. Sequenced input: PBMCs or T cells enriched from blood (not recorded which). The chain uses TRBV11-1 and TRBJ1-2; 9 bases align to TRBD1. The CDR3 sequence: CASSMDRGEGYTF. DNA for the CDR3: TGTGCCAGCAGCATGGACAGGGGAGAAGGCTACACCTTC.